This entry lists 26 T cell receptor beta chains sequenced from one sample in a study of T cell responses to AZD1222 COVID-19 vaccine. The data were produced by immunoSEQ multiplex PCR, yet TCRdb's version contains in-frame clones alone and is incomplete. The table includes 90,000 to 120,000 clones, roughly 90% detected once. Sequences were derived from peripheral blood, sampled on day 0 of AZD1222 vaccination. These receptors all stem from an adult in good health.

This chain connects TRBV27 to TRBJ1-1, with a tentative D call TRBD1 (6 bases). Trimming took off 4 bases at V and 2 bases at J, with 14 bases between the two ends. CDR3 length equals 15 residues. Germline V gives CDR1 MNHEY, CDR2 SMNVEV (reference sequence). The CDR3 nucleotides are TGTGCCAGCAGTTCACCCCGACAGGCCAACACTGAAGCTTTCTTT. As protein: CASSSPRQANTEAFF.

This clone was picked up one time. The chain recombines TRBV19 with TRBJ2-7; 9 nucleotides line up with TRBD2. CDR1 and CDR2 (germline): LNHDA, SQIVND (reference sequence). V dropped 6 bases and J dropped 3; count of bases not matched to a gene: 6. This CDR3 is 14 amino acids long. CDR3 nucleotide sequence: TGTGCCAGTAGGCCTCTAGCGGGGAACTACGAGCAGTACTTC. Translated, it gives CASRPLAGNYEQYF.

V gene TRBV19 combines with J gene TRBJ1-5; D call uncertain. The germline CDR1 and CDR2 sequences are LNHDA and SQIVND (reference sequence). The CDR3 is 13 amino acids. V lost 3 bases, J lost 7 bases, and 10 bases lay in between. The DNA for the CDR3 is TGTGCCAGTAGTATGGGGTCCGGGCAGCCCCAGCATTTT. It specifies CASSMGSGQPQHF. The entire variable domain, with the rest obtained from reference TRBV19 and TRBJ1-5, is as follows: DGGITQSPKYLFRKEGQNVTLSCEQNLNHDAMYWYRQDPGQGLRLIYYSQIVNDFQKGDIAEGYSVSREKKESFPLTVTSAQKNPTAFYLCASSMGSGQPQHFGDGTRLSIL.

This chain connects TRBV19 to TRBJ2-7, with D possibly being TRBD1 (6 bases). Germline lookup yields CDR1 LNHDA and CDR2 SQIVND (reference sequence). The V gene lost 5 bases and the J gene lost 1 base, with 12 bases spanning the gap. The CDR3 totals 14 residues. The CDR3, as DNA: TGTGCCAGTAGTGCCCAGACAGGTTCCTACGAGCAGTACTTC. It codes for CASSAQTGSYEQYF. Using reference TRBV19 and TRBJ2-7 for the parts outside the CDR3, the full variable domain is DGGITQSPKYLFRKEGQNVTLSCEQNLNHDAMYWYRQDPGQGLRLIYYSQIVNDFQKGDIAEGYSVSREKKESFPLTVTSAQKNPTAFYLCASSAQTGSYEQYFGPGTRLTVT.

This clone was observed a few times. The same CDR3 can be traced to other DNA sequences in this sample. The chain links TRBV7-2 to TRBJ1-3; D gene unclear. The length of the CDR3 is 14 residues. The germline V gene encodes CDR1 SGHTA and CDR2 FQGNSA. V gave up 5 bases and J gave up 0 bases, with 8 bases separating them. CDR3 residues: CASSLGNSGNTIYF. The CDR3 DNA sequence: TGTGCCAGCAGCCTAGGGAACTCTGGAAACACCATATATTTT.

V gene TRBV28 combines with J gene TRBJ2-3; 8 bases match TRBD2. CDR1 and CDR2 (germline): MDHEN, SYDVKM. This CDR3 is built from 14 residues. V shed 8 bases, J shed 5 bases, and the junction held 9 bases outside the gene matches. The CDR3: CASRGGSLRDTQYF. The CDR3 DNA follows: TGTGCCAGCCGGGGGGGGAGCCTACGAGATACGCAGTATTTT.

J is TRBJ2-1 and V is TRBV5-4; 8 bases are shared with TRBD2. This CDR3 has 15 residues. Unmatched junction bases numbered 6, after V lost 4 bases and J lost 3 bases. Germline V gene data show CDR1 as SGHNT and CDR2 as YYREEE (reference sequence). The CDR3 is CASSRGREDYNEQFF. The CDR3 coding sequence is TGTGCCAGCAGCCGTGGGCGGGAGGACTACAATGAGCAGTTCTTC.

V and J are TRBV15 and TRBJ1-5; D call uncertain. V lost 1 base to trimming and J lost 4 bases, with 20 bases between them. Germline loops: CDR1 LNHNV, CDR2 YYDKDF (reference sequence). The CDR3 spans 18 residues. The CDR3, as DNA: TGTGCCACCAGCAGAGGACTCGGGGTAGGCAGCGAAAATCAGCCCCAGCATTTT. Encoded protein: CATSRGLGVGSENQPQHF.

This clone was seen just once. This sequence joins TRBV5-6 and TRBJ1-4; D might be TRBD1 (6 bases). V lost 4 bases, J lost 7 bases, and 14 bases lay in between. Germline lookup yields CDR1 SGHDT and CDR2 YYEEEE. The CDR3 covers 14 residues. CDR3 in amino acids: CASSRGGPGEKLFF. The CDR3 DNA reads TGTGCCAGCAGCCGCGGGGGGCCGGGTGAAAAACTGTTTTTT. The whole variable domain, remainder taken from reference TRBV5-6 and TRBJ1-4, is DAGVTQSPTHLIKTRGQQVTLRCSPKSGHDTVSWYQQALGQGPQFIFQYYEEEERQRGNFPDRFSGHQFPNYSSELNVNALLLGDSALYLCASSRGGPGEKLFFGSGTQLSVL.

J is TRBJ2-1 and V is TRBV6-5; 7 bases match TRBD2. The CDR3 length is 15 residues. J gave up 7 bases and V 4 bases, and 10 bases lay outside the gene matches. Germline V gives CDR1 MNHEY, CDR2 SVGAGI. CDR3 in DNA: TGTGCCAGCAGTTCGGGGGGAGTAGGAAGGAATGAGCAGTTCTTC. It yields the protein CASSSGGVGRNEQFF.

The chain is built from TRBV9 and TRBJ2-1, with D possibly TRBD2 on 5 matching bases. V lost 4 bases and J 7 bases, leaving 15 bases between the germline ends. The CDR3 is 14 residues long. Germline CDR1 is SGDLS and CDR2 is YYNGEE. The CDR3 region has the DNA TGTGCCAGCAGCAGGGCCTTGAGGGTGAATGAGCAGTTCTTC. Translating gives CASSRALRVNEQFF.

The chain uses TRBV4-3 and TRBJ1-2; D not resolved. The CDR3 covers 14 residues. Germline assignment: CDR1 LGHNA and CDR2 YSLEER. V gave up 1 base and J gave up 8 bases, with 14 bases separating them. The CDR3 DNA reads TGCGCCAGCAGCCAAGGCCGTTTAGATTACGGCTACACCTTC. It codes for CASSQGRLDYGYTF.

This rearrangement joins TRBV30 to TRBJ2-1; TRBD2 aligns across 10 bases. The CDR3 is 16 residues long. In germline, CDR1 is GTSNPN, CDR2 SVGIG (reference sequence). Trimming took 5 bases from V and 0 from J; bases not matched to a gene: 7. Here the CDR3 reads CAWDSSGSPSYNEQFF. For the CDR3, the DNA is TGTGCCTGGGATTCTAGCGGGAGTCCCTCCTACAATGAGCAGTTCTTC.

The chain is built from TRBV19 and TRBJ2-2; 9 bases are a match to TRBD2. Germline V gives CDR1 LNHDA, CDR2 SQIVND (reference sequence). The CDR3 runs to 20 residues. Germline trimming cut 6 bases from V and 5 bases from J; bases unmatched to any gene: 22. CDR3 sequence (DNA): TGTGCCAGTAGCAAAGGGAGACTAGCGGAGATCGATTTTAGGACCGGGGAGCTGTTTTTT. Its protein is CASSKGRLAEIDFRTGELFF.

The chain uses TRBV7-2 and TRBJ2-5; no clear D gene. Per the germline V gene, CDR1 is SGHTA and CDR2 is FQGNSA. The CDR3 loop spans 14 amino acids. Trimming shortened V by 2 bases and J by 3 bases, and 10 bases separated the two germline ends. CDR3 loop: CASSLMWTEETQYF. The CDR3 bases are TGTGCCAGCAGCTTAATGTGGACGGAAGAGACCCAGTACTTC.

The chain carries TRBV29-1 and TRBJ2-2; TRBD2 agrees at 7 bases. Germline V gene data show CDR1 as SQVTM and CDR2 as ANQGSEA. V lost 2 bases, J lost 5 bases, and 8 bases stayed unmatched. This CDR3 has 15 amino acids. CDR3 region: CSVESGGSYTGELFF. CDR3 nucleotides: TGCAGCGTTGAATCAGGCGGGAGTTATACCGGGGAGCTGTTTTTT.

The genes are TRBV5-1 and TRBJ2-3; D possibly corresponds to TRBD1 (5 bases). CDR1 and CDR2 (germline): SGHRS, YFSETQ. CDR3 size: 13 residues. V was shortened by 6 bases and J by 0 bases, with 8 bases between the two germline ends. CDR3: CASNYRSTDTQYF. The CDR3 region has the DNA TGCGCCAGCAACTACAGGAGCACAGATACGCAGTATTTT. Full variable domain (remainder filled in from reference TRBV5-1 and TRBJ2-3): KAGVTQTPRYLIKTRGQQVTLSCSPISGHRSVSWYQQTPGQGLQFLFEYFSETQRNKGNFPGRFSGRQFSNSRSEMNVSTLELGDSALYLCASNYRSTDTQYFGPGTRLTVL.

The gene calls are TRBV27 and TRBJ1-3; 7 positions match TRBD1. The CDR3 has 18 residues. Germline V lookup: CDR1 MNHEY, CDR2 SMNVEV (reference sequence). With 6 bases clipped from V and 0 bases from J, the junction kept 14 bases outside the gene matches. The CDR3 coding sequence is TGTGCCAGCAGCCAATTTACAGGGGCGCCTACCTCTGGAAACACCATATATTTT. Protein: CASSQFTGAPTSGNTIYF.

The gene calls are TRBV19 and TRBJ1-5; 8 bases are a match to TRBD1. This CDR3 has 15 amino acids. Germline-derived CDR1 and CDR2 are LNHDA and SQIVND (reference sequence). The trim removed 7 bases at V and 5 bases at J, leaving 10 bases unmatched. CDR3 DNA sequence: TGTGCCAGTAACCGACGGACAGGGTACGATCAGCCCCAGCATTTT. It specifies CASNRRTGYDQPQHF.

CDR3 coding DNA: TGTGCCAGCTCACCACCGTCGGGAGTCGAGACCCAGTACTTC. It codes for CASSPPSGVETQYF. The V call is TRBV18, the J call TRBJ2-5, with a tentative D call TRBD2 (6 bases). V gave up 0 bases and J gave up 5 bases, with 10 bases separating them. CDR1 is KGHSH, CDR2 LQKENI, per germline. The CDR3 totals 14 residues.

The chain employs TRBV11-2 and TRBJ1-2; TRBD1 aligns across 8 bases. The ends lost 5 bases at V and 3 bases at J; junction bases unmatched: 5. The length of the CDR3 is 14 residues. Germline V gene data show CDR1 as SGHAT and CDR2 as FQNNGV. CDR3 in amino acids: CASSRGQGDYGYTF. CDR3 coding DNA: TGTGCCAGCAGCCGCGGACAGGGAGACTATGGCTACACCTTC.

This chain connects TRBV18 to TRBJ2-3; D not resolved. Germline values: CDR1 KGHSH, CDR2 LQKENI. The CDR3 has 11 residues. Trimming took 5 bases from V and 4 from J, leaving 4 bases between them. CDR3 residues: CASSGPDTQYF. For the CDR3, the DNA is TGTGCCAGCTCAGGCCCAGATACGCAGTATTTT.

This chain links TRBV25-1 with TRBJ2-1, with 9 bases matching TRBD2. This CDR3 has 16 amino acids. The junction had 12 bases not matched to a gene; V was cut back by 3 bases and J by 9 bases. CDR1 and CDR2 from the germline V gene are MGHDK and SYGVNS. The CDR3 is CASSDPGLAVSGEQFF. The CDR3 DNA reads TGTGCCAGCAGTGACCCGGGACTAGCAGTTTCCGGTGAGCAGTTCTTC.

This clone has just one count. This chain uses TRBV6-1 with TRBJ2-7; D might be TRBD1 (6 bases). This CDR3 contains 14 residues. Per germline, CDR1 MNHNS and CDR2 SASEGT. The V and J ends lost 3 bases and 3 bases respectively, with 12 bases between them. Here the CDR3 reads CASSDGQSNYEQYF. The CDR3 DNA reads as TGTGCCAGCAGTGACGGACAGAGCAACTACGAGCAGTACTTC.

The chain joins TRBV28 to TRBJ1-1, with D perhaps TRBD1 (5 bases). Germline V gene data show CDR1 as MDHEN and CDR2 as SYDVKM. V was pared by 7 bases and J by 8 bases, with 20 bases between. The CDR3 consists of 14 residues. CDR3 protein: CASTTERRGDEAFF. The CDR3 nucleotides read TGTGCCAGCACCACTGAACGCCGGGGGGACGAAGCTTTCTTT.

This clone was seen just once. The rearrangement uses TRBV30 and TRBJ1-3, with 7 bases matching TRBD1. V was pared by 4 bases and J by 2 bases, with 8 bases of the junction left unmatched. This CDR3 has 15 residues. Per the germline V gene, CDR1 is GTSNPN and CDR2 is SVGIG (reference sequence). CDR3 loop: CAWTLLGTAGNTIYF. In DNA, the CDR3 is TGTGCCTGGACCTTGCTGGGGACAGCTGGAAACACCATATATTTT. Looking up the rest from reference TRBV30 and TRBJ1-3 gives the full variable domain: SQTIHQWPATLVQPVGSPLSLECTVEGTSNPNLYWYRQAAGRGLQLLFYSVGIGQISSEVPQNLSASRPQDRQFILSSKKLLLSDSGFYLCAWTLLGTAGNTIYFGEGSWLTVV.